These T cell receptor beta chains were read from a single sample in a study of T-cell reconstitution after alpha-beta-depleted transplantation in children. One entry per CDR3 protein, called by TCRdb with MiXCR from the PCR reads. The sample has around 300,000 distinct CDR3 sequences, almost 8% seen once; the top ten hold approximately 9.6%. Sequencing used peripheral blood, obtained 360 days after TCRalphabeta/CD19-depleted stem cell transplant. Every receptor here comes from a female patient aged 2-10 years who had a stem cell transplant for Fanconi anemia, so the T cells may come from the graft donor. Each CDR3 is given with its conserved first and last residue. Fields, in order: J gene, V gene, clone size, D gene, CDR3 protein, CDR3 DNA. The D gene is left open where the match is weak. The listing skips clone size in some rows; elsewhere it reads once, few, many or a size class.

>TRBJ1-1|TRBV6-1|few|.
CASSPQGVMNTEAFF
TGTGCCAGCAGTCCTCAAGGGGTAATGAACACTGAAGCTTTCTTT
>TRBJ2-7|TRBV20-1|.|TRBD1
CSARKGTGGTYEQYF
TGCAGTGCTAGGAAGGGGACAGGGGGCACCTACGAGCAGTACTTC
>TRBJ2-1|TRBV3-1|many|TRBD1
CASSQDWDRTRRFF
TGTGCCAGCAGCCAAGATTGGGACAGAACACGGAGGTTCTTC
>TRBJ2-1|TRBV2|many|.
CASSERRENPYNEQFF
TGTGCCAGCAGTGAAAGACGGGAGAACCCCTACAATGAGCAGTTCTTC
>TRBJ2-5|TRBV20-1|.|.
CSVPGRSETQYF
TGCAGTGTGCCGGGGCGATCAGAGACCCAGTACTTC
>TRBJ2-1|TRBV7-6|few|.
CASSRGDEQFF
TGTGCCAGCAGCCGAGGTGATGAGCAGTTCTTC
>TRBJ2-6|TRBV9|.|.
CASSVGGTNVLTF
TGTGCCAGCAGCGTAGGAGGGACCAACGTCCTGACTTTC
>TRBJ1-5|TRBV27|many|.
CASGSGQPQHF
TGTGCCAGCGGGTCGGGTCAGCCCCAGCATTTT
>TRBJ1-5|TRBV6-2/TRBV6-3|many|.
CASRASANQPQHF
TGTGCCAGCAGGGCGTCGGCCAATCAGCCCCAGCATTTT
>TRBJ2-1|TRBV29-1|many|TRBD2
CSVVLAGSTFYNEQFF
TGCAGCGTTGTATTAGCGGGGAGCACCTTCTACAATGAGCAGTTCTTC
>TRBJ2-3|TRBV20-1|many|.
CSALGRGSSTDTQYF
TGCAGTGCTCTGGGGAGAGGGAGTAGCACAGATACGCAGTATTTT
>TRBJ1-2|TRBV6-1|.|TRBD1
CASRAPGQGVDGYTF
TGTGCCAGCAGAGCTCCGGGACAGGGGGTGGATGGCTACACCTTC
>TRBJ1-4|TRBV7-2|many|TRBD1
CASSLTGANGAREKLFF
TGTGCCAGCAGCCTGACAGGGGCGAACGGCGCAAGGGAAAAACTGTTTTTT
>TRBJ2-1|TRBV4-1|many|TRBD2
CASSQDAKGLASYNEQFF
TGCGCCAGCAGCCAAGACGCCAAGGGACTAGCTTCCTACAATGAGCAGTTCTTC
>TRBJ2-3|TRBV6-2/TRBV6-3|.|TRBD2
CASSYSRSRNLAGGRTDTQYF
TGTGCCAGCAGTTACTCGAGGAGTAGAAACCTAGCGGGAGGACGCACAGATACGCAGTATTTT
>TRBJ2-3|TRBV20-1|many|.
CSARETFGVHSTDTQYF
TGCAGTGCTAGAGAGACTTTTGGCGTACATAGCACAGATACGCAGTATTTT
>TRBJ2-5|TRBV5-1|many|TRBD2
CASSVSGGAVETQYF
TGCGCCAGCAGCGTTAGCGGGGGGGCCGTAGAGACCCAGTACTTC
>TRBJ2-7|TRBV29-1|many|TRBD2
CSVSSGVSYEQYF
TGCAGCGTTTCTAGCGGAGTTTCCTACGAGCAGTACTTC
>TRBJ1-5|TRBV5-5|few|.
CASSSAGTPDQPQHF
TGTGCCAGCAGCTCGGCCGGGACGCCTGATCAGCCCCAGCATTTT